The 20 T cell receptor beta chains below all came from one sample that was sequenced in a study of blood T cell repertoires in COVID-19. Libraries were prepared by immunoSEQ multiplex PCR; TCRdb keeps only in-frame clonotypes and omits some of them. The sample yields over 100,000 clones, over 70% seen once. The sequenced sample was peripheral blood. These receptors all come from a woman aged 70-85 years with acute or convalescent COVID-19.

V and J are TRBV19 and TRBJ1-3; 7 nucleotides line up with TRBD1. The CDR3 sequence is 15 residues long. Germline CDR1 reads LNHDA; CDR2 reads SQIVND (reference sequence). The V segment lost 6 bases and the J segment 1 base; nucleotides outside the gene matches: 6. The CDR3 DNA follows: TGTGCCAGTAGGCCCCCAGGGGGTTCTGGAAACACCATATATTTT. Protein product: CASRPPGGSGNTIYF.

V is TRBV11-3 and J is TRBJ2-1; TRBD2 might be the D (6 bases). CDR3 length: 13 residues. Trimming shortened V by 4 bases and J by 7 bases, and 11 bases separated the two germline ends. CDR1 and CDR2 (germline): SGHNT, YENEEA. CDR3 bases: TGTGCCAGCAGCTCGACCGGGGGTAATGAGCAGTTCTTC. Residues: CASSSTGGNEQFF.

The V gene is TRBV5-6, the J gene TRBJ1-1; D call uncertain. Germline values: CDR1 SGHDT, CDR2 YYEEEE. The V end was cut by 0 bases, the J end by 5 bases, with 8 bases between. This CDR3 spans 13 amino acids. CDR3 in amino acids: CASSLAGNTEAFF. The CDR3 DNA sequence: TGTGCCAGCAGCTTGGCGGGGAATACTGAAGCTTTCTTT. Filled out from reference TRBV5-6 and TRBJ1-1, the complete variable domain reads DAGVTQSPTHLIKTRGQQVTLRCSPKSGHDTVSWYQQALGQGPQFIFQYYEEEERQRGNFPDRFSGHQFPNYSSELNVNALLLGDSALYLCASSLAGNTEAFFGQGTRLTVV.

The chain links TRBV18 to TRBJ1-1; TRBD1 might be the D (6 bases). V was clipped by 4 bases and J by 4 bases, with 16 bases between them. The CDR3 loop spans 15 amino acids. The V gene's germline CDR1 is KGHSH and CDR2 LQKENI. CDR3 sequence reads: CASSQGISGATEAFF. The CDR3 DNA sequence: TGTGCCAGCTCACAGGGGATTTCAGGGGCCACTGAAGCTTTCTTT.

The chain links TRBV6-1 to TRBJ2-2; tentative D call: TRBD2 (5 bases). V lost 2 bases and J 5 bases, leaving 21 bases between the germline ends. The CDR3 totals 18 residues. CDR1 is MNHNS, CDR2 SASEGT, per germline. The CDR3 loop reads CASSESIPRLTRTGELFF. The CDR3, as DNA: TGTGCCAGCAGTGAAAGCATACCGCGACTAACGCGTACCGGGGAGCTGTTTTTT.

The chain joins TRBV13 to TRBJ1-2, with D possibly TRBD1 on 5 matching bases. CDR1 PRHDT and CDR2 FYEKMQ come from the germline V gene (reference sequence). The CDR3 runs 17 residues. The V end lost 4 bases, the J end lost 5 bases, and 23 bases lay between the germline ends. CDR3 DNA: TGTGCCAGCAGCTCCGATCCAACTCAGGGAATTGGATATGGCTACACCTTC. Residues: CASSSDPTQGIGYGYTF.

The genes are TRBV7-9 and TRBJ1-6, with 11 bases aligning to TRBD1. Germline CDR1 SEHNR, CDR2 FQNEAQ (reference sequence). CDR3 length: 15 residues. With V trimmed by 5 bases and J by 10 bases, 7 bases remained unmatched. The chain's CDR3 is CASSLGQGDRSPLHF. The CDR3 nucleotides read TGTGCCAGCAGCCTGGGACAGGGGGATCGGTCACCCCTCCACTTT.

J is TRBJ2-5 and V is TRBV15; TRBD2 might be the D (7 bases). The germline CDR1 and CDR2 sequences are LNHNV and YYDKDF (reference sequence). CDR3 length: 15 amino acids. Trimming removed 1 base from V and 3 bases from J, with 12 bases in between. Here the CDR3 DNA reads TGTGCCACCAGCAGAGGACGGGGGGCAGAAGAGACCCAGTACTTC. It codes for CATSRGRGAEETQYF.

This clone has a single count. V gene TRBV6-5 combines with J gene TRBJ2-7; D is perhaps TRBD1 (5 bases). With 0 bases removed from V and 3 bases from J, the gap between germline ends came to 9 bases. CDR3 length: 14 residues. Germline values: CDR1 MNHEY, CDR2 SVGAGI. The CDR3, as DNA: TGTGCCAGCAGTTACTCGAGACAGCACTACGAGCAGTACTTC. As protein: CASSYSRQHYEQYF.

J is TRBJ1-6 and V is TRBV3-1 (or the pseudogene TRBV3-2); TRBD1 might be the D (6 bases). This CDR3 has 12 amino acids. Trimming removed 3 bases from V and 18 bases from J, with 15 bases in between. Germline CDR1 LGHDT, CDR2 YNNKEL (reference sequence). CDR3 protein: CASSHPTGRPHF. For the CDR3, the DNA is TGTGCCAGCAGCCACCCCACAGGGCGTCCCCACTTT.

The genes are TRBV18 and TRBJ2-5; 9 nucleotides agree with TRBD2. There are 14 residues in the CDR3. Unmatched junction bases numbered 3, after V lost 3 bases and J lost 4 bases. CDR1 and CDR2 (germline): KGHSH, LQKENI. The CDR3 is CASSPETSGETQYF. CDR3 nucleotides: TGTGCCAGCTCACCGGAGACTAGCGGAGAGACCCAGTACTTC.

In regard to this clone: Other DNA sequences in this specimen translate into the identical CDR3. The rearrangement uses TRBV18 and TRBJ1-5; 7 nucleotides agree with TRBD1. In germline, CDR1 is KGHSH, CDR2 LQKENI. There are 16 residues in the CDR3. V dropped 2 bases and J dropped 3; count of bases not matched to a gene: 7. CDR3 coding DNA: TGTGCCAGCTCACCATCGCCGGGACAGAACAATCAGCCCCAGCATTTT. Its translation: CASSPSPGQNNQPQHF.

The chain recombines TRBV28 with TRBJ2-1, with D maybe TRBD1 (5 bases). Trimming took off 6 bases at V and 3 bases at J, with 24 bases between the two ends. The germline V gene has CDR1 MDHEN and CDR2 SYDVKM. The CDR3 has 18 amino acids. CDR3 region: CASSRPQSRAISYNEQFF. Here the CDR3 DNA reads TGTGCCAGCAGCCGACCTCAGAGCAGGGCGATTAGCTACAATGAGCAGTTCTTC.

V gene TRBV9 combines with J gene TRBJ2-7; 9 bases are a match to TRBD1. The CDR3 is made up of 14 amino acids. Per germline, CDR1 SGDLS and CDR2 YYNGEE. V was clipped by 1 base and J by 3 bases; unmatched bases: 2. This CDR3 reads CASSVTGQGYEQYF. CDR3 nucleotides: TGTGCCAGCAGCGTAACGGGACAGGGCTACGAGCAGTACTTC. Full variable domain (remainder filled in from reference TRBV9 and TRBJ2-7): DSGVTQTPKHLITATGQRVTLRCSPRSGDLSVYWYQQSLDQGLQFLIQYYNGEERAKGNILERFSAQQFPDLHSELNLSSLELGDSALYFCASSVTGQGYEQYFGPGTRLTVT.

V is TRBV19 and J is TRBJ1-2, with TRBD1 matching over 8 bases. CDR3 length equals 14 residues. Germline V CDR1 and CDR2: LNHDA, SQIVND (reference sequence). With V trimmed by 7 bases and J by 3 bases, 7 bases remained unmatched. The CDR3 loop is CASTPTGEDYGYTF. The CDR3 region has the DNA TGTGCCAGTACCCCGACAGGGGAAGACTATGGCTACACCTTC.

The gene calls are TRBV7-9 and TRBJ1-5, with 8 bases fitting TRBD1. CDR1 SEHNR and CDR2 FQNEAQ come from the germline V gene (reference sequence). This CDR3 has 16 amino acids. Trimming cost V 4 bases and J 9 bases; bases outside gene matches: 14. The CDR3 DNA is TGTGCCAGCAGCTGGGATCGGACAGGGATCGAGGGGCCCCAGCATTTT. This codes for CASSWDRTGIEGPQHF.

The chain couples TRBV6-4 to TRBJ1-2; 7 bases line up with TRBD1. Germline V lookup: CDR1 MRHNA, CDR2 SNTAGT. Trimming took 6 bases from V and 3 from J; bases not matched to a gene: 7. The CDR3 has 14 amino acids. CDR3 amino acids: CASSANTGDYGYTF. The CDR3 DNA sequence: TGTGCCAGCAGCGCCAATACAGGGGACTATGGCTACACCTTC.

The genes are TRBV10-3 and TRBJ2-5; 7 bases map to TRBD1. Germline-derived CDR1 and CDR2 are ENHRY and SYGVKD. The CDR3 has 12 residues. Germline trimming cut 10 bases from V and 2 bases from J; bases unmatched to any gene: 4. The CDR3, as DNA: TGTGCCACGGGACAGACACAAGAGACCCAGTACTTC. Amino acid sequence: CATGQTQETQYF.

The chain is built from TRBV19 and TRBJ2-6, with 11 bases fitting TRBD2. V trimming: 4 bases; J trimming: 2 bases; junction bases outside the gene matches: 4. This CDR3 has 17 residues. Germline loops: CDR1 LNHDA, CDR2 SQIVND (reference sequence). The CDR3 spells CASSRGLAVAGANVLTF. The DNA of the CDR3 is TGTGCCAGTAGTAGGGGACTAGCGGTGGCTGGGGCCAACGTCCTGACTTTC.

A few counts support this clone. This rearrangement joins TRBV5-3 to TRBJ2-2, with 12 bases matching TRBD2. TRBV5-3 counts as an open reading frame of uncertain function. CDR3 length equals 14 residues. V dropped 8 bases and J dropped 5; count of bases not matched to a gene: 4. The CDR3 protein is CASQGTSGTGELFF. CDR3 nucleotides: TGTGCCAGTCAGGGGACTAGCGGGACCGGGGAGCTGTTTTTT.